The sequence of this T cell receptor beta chain was determined in a study of Tregs in tolerant kidney transplant recipients. For the study at large: Recipients received nonmyeloablative bone marrow transplants from related graft donors, with transient mixed chimerism.

TCRdb's table, derived via immunoSEQ multiplex PCR, lists solely in-frame clones and lacks some. In the table there are some 80,000 clones, 95% to 98% of which are singletons. A remark on this clone: Its antigen is currently unknown.

From germline, CDR1 is SGHAT and CDR2 FQDESV (reference sequence). With V trimmed by 4 bases and J by 8 bases, 1 base remained unmatched. The CDR3 covers 13 residues. The study, taken as a whole, reports: Activated donor B cell expansion appeared to reveal the most relevant donor-specific TCRbeta repertoire.

The sample here was CD4+ T cells from blood, taken before the transplant. The chain carries TRBV11-1 and TRBJ1-6, with 8 bases lining up with TRBD1. The receptor was derived from a human donor who received a combined kidney and bone marrow transplant. In DNA form, the CDR3 reads TGTGCCAGCAGCTCGACAGGGGATTCACCCCTCCACTTT. Amino acids: CASSSTGDSPLHF.